Below are 17 T cell receptor beta chains sequenced from a single sample in a study of cytomegalovirus exposure and HLA in healthy donors. Use of 60 Vbeta and 13 Jbeta primers characterized the PCR. Assay: immunoSEQ multiplex PCR; the TCRdb copy retains only in-frame clones and omits some. This repertoire shows about 150,000 clones, about 85% found once; its top ten account for approximately 8%. The sequenced material came from PBMCs. The receptors here all came from a man aged 30 to 39 in good health and CMV-seropositive.

The V and J genes are TRBV5-1 and TRBJ2-6; tentative D call: TRBD2 (6 bases). Germline CDR1 and CDR2: SGHRS and YFSETQ. This CDR3 is built from 15 residues. V lost 7 bases and J lost 1, with 12 bases in between. CDR3: CASRTSSSGANVLTF. In nucleotides, the CDR3 is TGCGCCAGCCGAACTAGCTCTTCTGGGGCCAACGTCCTGACTTTC.

This chain links TRBV9 with TRBJ2-7, with TRBD1 matching over 8 bases. The trim removed 4 bases at V and 2 bases at J, leaving 8 bases unmatched. CDR1 is SGDLS and CDR2 is YYNGEE in the germline V gene. This CDR3 has 15 residues. The chain's CDR3 is CASSPRQGITYEQYF. The CDR3 coding sequence is TGTGCCAGCAGCCCCCGACAGGGGATAACCTACGAGCAGTACTTC.

The CDR3 region has the DNA TGTGCCAGCAGCCAGAACACTGAAGCTTTCTTT. Translation: CASSQNTEAFF. The rearrangement links TRBV2 to TRBJ1-1, with D unresolved. CDR1 SNHLY and CDR2 FYNNEI come from the germline V gene. With 6 bases removed from V and 1 base from J, the gap between germline ends came to 3 bases. The CDR3 covers 11 residues.

This clone was counted only a few times. The V call is TRBV2, the J call TRBJ1-2; no firm D call. V lost 3 bases to trimming and J lost 2 bases, with 4 bases between them. CDR1 and CDR2 from the germline V gene are SNHLY and FYNNEI. The CDR3 spans 12 residues. The CDR3 protein is CASSDGNYGYTF. The CDR3 bases are TGTGCCAGCAGTGACGGGAACTATGGCTACACCTTC. The whole variable domain, filled in from reference TRBV2 and TRBJ1-2, reads EPEVTQTPSHQVTQMGQEVILRCVPISNHLYFYWYRQILGQKVEFLVSFYNNEISEKSEIFDDQFSVERPDGSNFTLKIRSTKLEDSAMYFCASSDGNYGYTFGSGTRLTVV.

Concerning this clone: The germline gene is not matched at one end of the junction; a read error may be the cause. The genes are TRBV5-6 and TRBJ1-2; TRBD1 might be the D (5 bases). This CDR3 has 14 amino acids. Looked up from germline, CDR1 is SGHDT and CDR2 is YYEEEE. The CDR3 is CASRMEWDSTGRDF. The CDR3, as DNA: TGTGCCAGCAGGATGGAGTGGGACTCTACTGGTCGGGACTTC.

The genes are TRBV4-3 and TRBJ1-1; 8 bases map to TRBD1. The J segment lost 1 base and the V segment lost 4 bases, leaving 2 bases of the junction unmatched. The CDR3 has 14 amino acids. The germline V gene encodes CDR1 LGHNA and CDR2 YSLEER. CDR3 sequence: CASSPGQGNTEAFF. CDR3 nucleotide sequence: TGCGCCAGCAGCCCAGGACAGGGGAACACTGAAGCTTTCTTT.

The rearrangement joins TRBV14 to TRBJ2-7, with 13 bases lining up with TRBD2. Germline V CDR1 and CDR2: SGHDN, FVKESK. The length of the CDR3 is 16 residues. The trim removed 4 bases at V and 4 bases at J, leaving 7 bases unmatched. The CDR3 reads CASSPSLAGGRYEQYF. For the CDR3, the DNA is TGTGCCAGCAGCCCCTCACTAGCGGGGGGGCGGTACGAGCAGTACTTC.

This chain uses TRBV5-4 with TRBJ2-5; perhaps TRBD1 as D (5 bases). Germline V gene data show CDR1 as SGHNT and CDR2 as YYREEE (reference sequence). Trimming shortened V by 0 bases and J by 3 bases, and 6 bases separated the two germline ends. The CDR3 spans 13 residues. The chain's CDR3 is CASSLAREETQYF. CDR3 DNA sequence: TGTGCCAGCAGCTTGGCCAGGGAAGAGACCCAGTACTTC.

This clone was observed a handful of times. This chain uses TRBV30 with TRBJ2-3, with D maybe TRBD1 (5 bases). Germline CDR1 GTSNPN, CDR2 SVGIG (reference sequence). Trimming left V 0 bases short and J 2 bases short, with 15 bases between. The CDR3 covers 16 residues. Here the CDR3 reads CAWSVRRQGNTDTQYF. As DNA, the CDR3 is TGTGCCTGGAGTGTACGGCGGCAGGGAAACACAGATACGCAGTATTTT. The full variable domain, in which reference TRBV30 and TRBJ2-3 provide the parts outside the CDR3, is SQTIHQWPATLVQPVGSPLSLECTVEGTSNPNLYWYRQAAGRGLQLLFYSVGIGQISSEVPQNLSASRPQDRQFILSSKKLLLSDSGFYLCAWSVRRQGNTDTQYFGPGTRLTVL.

This chain uses TRBV5-1 with TRBJ1-4; weak D call: TRBD1 (6 bases). Germline V CDR1 and CDR2: SGHRS, YFSETQ. Trimming stripped 3 bases from V and 7 bases from J, with 16 bases between. The CDR3 spans 15 residues. CDR3 sequence reads: CASSSTGLGSEKLFF. The CDR3 DNA follows: TGCGCCAGCAGCTCTACAGGGTTAGGAAGTGAAAAACTGTTTTTT. Looking up the rest from reference TRBV5-1 and TRBJ1-4 gives the full variable domain: KAGVTQTPRYLIKTRGQQVTLSCSPISGHRSVSWYQQTPGQGLQFLFEYFSETQRNKGNFPGRFSGRQFSNSRSEMNVSTLELGDSALYLCASSSTGLGSEKLFFGSGTQLSVL.

The chain joins TRBV29-1 to TRBJ1-1, with a weak D call TRBD1 (6 bases). Trimming left V 7 bases short and J 6 bases short, with 18 bases between. Germline assignment: CDR1 SQVTM and CDR2 ANQGSEA. The CDR3 consists of 13 residues. In DNA, the CDR3 is TGCAGCGCCTACGGGGGGCGCGGTCCTGAAGCTTTCTTT. It is translated as CSAYGGRGPEAFF.

V is TRBV7-9 and J is TRBJ1-5; D not certain. This CDR3 spans 14 amino acids. Trimming shortened V by 1 base and J by 1 base, and 5 bases separated the two germline ends. CDR1 is SEHNR, CDR2 FQNEAQ, per germline (reference sequence). The CDR3 DNA reads TGTGCCAGCAGCTTAGAGAGGAGCAATCAGCCCCAGCATTTT. The encoded protein is CASSLERSNQPQHF.

This chain uses TRBV5-1 with TRBJ1-2, with 12 bases that match TRBD1. Per the germline V gene, CDR1 is SGHRS and CDR2 is YFSETQ. The CDR3 extends over 16 amino acids. The ends lost 0 bases at V and 4 bases at J; junction bases unmatched: 4. The CDR3, as DNA: TGCGCCAGCAGCTTGGCGGGACAGGGGGCGAGCTATGGCTACACCTTC. Residues: CASSLAGQGASYGYTF.

This chain connects TRBV9 to TRBJ2-5; possibly TRBD2 for D (5 bases). The CDR3 spans 15 residues. CDR1 SGDLS and CDR2 YYNGEE come from the germline V gene. Trimming shortened V by 4 bases and J by 4 bases, and 17 bases separated the two germline ends. The CDR3 bases are TGTGCCAGCAGCTCTGCCGGGATCACGTTAGAGACCCAGTACTTC. It encodes CASSSAGITLETQYF.

The rearrangement links TRBV10-3 to TRBJ2-7; 9 bases match TRBD2. The CDR3 runs to 15 residues. CDR1 ENHRY and CDR2 SYGVKD come from the germline V gene. V gave up 3 bases and J gave up 4 bases; unmatched junction bases: 7. The DNA of the CDR3 is TGTGCCATCAGTGACAGACTAGCGGACCCTTACGAGCAGTACTTC. It codes for CAISDRLADPYEQYF.

This clone appeared a few times. This rearrangement joins TRBV5-1 to TRBJ1-2, with D hard to call. Germline V gene data show CDR1 as SGHRS and CDR2 as YFSETQ. CDR3 length equals 14 residues. V dropped 4 bases and J dropped 0 bases, with 10 bases sitting between them. The CDR3 protein is CASSLQSANYGYTF. The CDR3, as DNA: TGCGCCAGCAGCCTACAGTCTGCTAACTATGGCTACACCTTC.

The gene calls are TRBV6-5 and TRBJ2-3; 9 bases line up with TRBD2. Germline V gene sequence: CDR1 MNHEY, CDR2 SVGAGI. The length of the CDR3 is 15 residues. The junction had 7 bases not matched to a gene; V was cut back by 2 bases and J by 7 bases. The CDR3 nucleotides are TGTGCCAGCAGTTACGCGGGAGGGTTCATGAATACGCAGTATTTT. Protein: CASSYAGGFMNTQYF.